The rows below give T cell receptor beta chains drawn from one sample of a study of blood T cell repertoires in COVID-19. TCRdb's copy holds only in-frame clones and misses some; the assay was immunoSEQ multiplex PCR. This sample has about 280,000 clones, with 85% found just once. What was sequenced was PBMCs or T cells enriched from blood (not recorded which). Every receptor here comes from a woman aged 50 to 60 who had recovered from COVID-19. CDR3s include the opening cysteine and the closing phenylalanine or tryptophan. Fields, in order: clone size, V gene, CDR3 protein. Clone size is given for some rows only: seen once, a few or many times, or a class if the clone is expanded.

NA,TRBV7-9,CASSQGQGDGYTF
NA,TRBV19,CASSGVGRGGYTF
NA,TRBV4-3,CASSQDYRGTDTQYF
NA,TRBV24-1,CATSDWGLAGNTDTQYF
NA,TRBV5-1,CASSLYTGEVNSPLHF
NA,TRBV10-1,CASSATGRHTGELFF
NA,TRBV5-1,CASSLVMASGGETQYF
once,TRBV25-1,CASSEVQGNEKLFF
NA,TRBV28,CASSSSSGGSYF
NA,TRBV28,CASSPTGRTNYGYTF
NA,TRBV3-1/TRBV3-2,CASSQSRGGGNYGYTF
NA,TRBV7-9,CASTLGGQGQPQHF
NA,TRBV3-1/TRBV3-2,CASSLLDLVPGQGPYGYTF
once,TRBV19,CASSIRGVGQPQHF
NA,TRBV27,CASSLFGAGAGGELFF
NA,TRBV7-2,CASSLGTGYSEAFF
NA,TRBV27,CASSLTGTYEQYF
NA,TRBV5-4,CASSLRGPMNTEAFF
NA,TRBV28,CASSPAGGLNTEAFF
NA,TRBV25-1,CASTGTSGYNEQFF
NA,TRBV11-2,CASSLGLAGGQGTQYF
NA,TRBV5-8,CASSLYGLNTEAFF
NA,TRBV4-2,CASSQRQDWPEAFF
NA,TRBV19,CASNDRGRIPLNYGYTF
once,TRBV11-3,CASSLEGTSGTQYF
NA,TRBV19,CASSIRQGLDTQYF
NA,TRBV19,CASRHRGEGNQPQHF
NA,TRBV12-2,CASRLALREKAEAFF
few,TRBV10-3,CAISEPSGPLTNYGYTF
NA,TRBV7-2,CASRKGQSSYEQYF
NA,TRBV27,CASSPGQAVQPQHF
NA,TRBV19,CASSRTGFDQPQHF
few,TRBV6-1,CASSEVQPNQPQHF
NA,TRBV9,CASRRAGPTGELFF
NA,TRBV19,CASHRDGNQPQHF
NA,TRBV19,CASRTGWEKLFF
NA,TRBV5-1,CASSLTGGNEKLFF
NA,TRBV6-5,CASSKSAVETEAFF
once,TRBV27,CASRMPGTGYGYTF
NA,TRBV7-6,CASSPVTGQGAYEQYF
once,TRBV7-9,CASSFDGTGELFF
NA,TRBV28,CASSSLHYGYTF
once,TRBV4-3,CASSWDLATYQPQHF
NA,TRBV5-1,CASSLTAVIETQYF
NA,TRBV7-9,CASRQYQATEAFF
NA,TRBV5-1,CASREASGTYNEQFF
NA,TRBV3-1/TRBV3-2,CASSQDSWRPTEAFF
NA,TRBV6-2/TRBV6-3,CASSYPRSGLSTDTQYF
NA,TRBV5-6,CASSLGTPGNTIYF
NA,TRBV28,CASSWDSASTDTQYF
NA,TRBV3-1/TRBV3-2,CASSHSPTGGSDTQYF
NA,TRBV18,CASSPTATNEKLFF
NA,TRBV28,CASIPPTGGATYEQYF
few,TRBV11-2,CASSSMGLGTEAFF
few,TRBV5-1,CASSLVGRGNTGELFF